This T cell receptor beta chain was captured by sequencing in a study of T cells after yellow fever vaccination. Overall study findings and caveats: Although the secondary response was weaker, it peaked faster, at day 5 versus 15. Among primary-vaccination clones, most reappeared after the booster, at 95% to 96% for CD4 and 85% to 90% for CD8. Researchers cautioned that FACS-sorted repertoires could harbor abundant clonotypes contaminating from the bulk population.

It was through 5'RACE template switching that TCR cDNA was made, with a universal primer site and UMIs added. TCRdb used MiXCR to reprocess the 5' RACE reads, holding one entry per CDR3 protein. The repertoire holds about 360,000 distinct CDR3 sequences, with approximately 6% as singletons. CDR3 length: 15 amino acids. V lost 6 bases to trimming and J lost 0 bases, with 12 bases between them. This clonotype was detected a few times. Its antigen is not known. The sequencing here drew on PBMCs, taken 5 days after the yellow fever booster vaccination. This chain uses TRBV12-3 or TRBV12-4 with TRBJ2-1; no clear D. The TCR was taken from a man aged 25 to 45 who received the YFV17D yellow fever vaccine. CDR3 nucleotide sequence: TGTGCCAGCAGATCTACCCTGAGCTCCTACAATGAGCAGTTCTTC. It specifies CASRSTLSSYNEQFF.